This T cell receptor (beta chain) was sequenced for a study of blood T cell repertoires in COVID-19. Study as a whole: The origin of the acute and convalescent COVID-19 samples was the United States, Italy and Spain. PBMCs, B-cell-depleted T cells, or T cells were the source of the cDNA or gDNA that made up the material.

Germline V gene data show CDR1 as SGHRS and CDR2 as YFSETQ. There are 13 residues in the CDR3. V was cut by 0 bases and J by 3 bases, with 6 bases left in between. Per the original methods: Reference gene primer amplification gave nucleated cell count estimates. Produced via immunoSEQ multiplex PCR; TCRdb's table is partial and in-frame only. V and J calls and clone size follow that table, whereas D and trimming were derived from the DNA. The sample carries approximately 150,000 clones, roughly 87% recorded once. What was sequenced was peripheral blood. The TCR comes from a woman aged 45-59 years with acute or convalescent COVID-19. The V gene is TRBV5-1, the J gene TRBJ1-1, with D tentatively TRBD1 (6 bases). CDR3 amino acids: CASSLDRDTEAFF. The CDR3 DNA reads TGCGCCAGCAGCTTGGACAGGGACACTGAAGCTTTCTTT.